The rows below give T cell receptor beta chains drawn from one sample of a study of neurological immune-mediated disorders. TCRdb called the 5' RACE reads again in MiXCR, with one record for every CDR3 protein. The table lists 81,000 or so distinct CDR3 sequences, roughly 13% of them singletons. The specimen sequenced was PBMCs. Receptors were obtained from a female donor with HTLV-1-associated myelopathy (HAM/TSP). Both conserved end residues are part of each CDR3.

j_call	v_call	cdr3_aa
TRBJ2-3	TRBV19	CASRAYQDTQYF
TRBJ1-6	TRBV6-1	CASSEYGRGDSPLHF
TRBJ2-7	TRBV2	CASRRQGTYEQYF
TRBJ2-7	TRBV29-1	CSVNLEGRTGTYEQYF
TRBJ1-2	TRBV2	CASSEDRGLVGYTF
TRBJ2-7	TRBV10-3	CATGQRIYEQYF
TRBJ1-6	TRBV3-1	CASSPRGGGYNSPLHF
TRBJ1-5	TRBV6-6	CASNSVVTNQPQHF
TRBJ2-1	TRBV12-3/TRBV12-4	CASNAANPYNEQFF
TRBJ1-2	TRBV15	CATSRDDRAWDYGYTF
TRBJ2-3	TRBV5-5	CASSLGGQTDTQYF
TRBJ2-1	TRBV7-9	CASSFPLAGGGDNEQFF
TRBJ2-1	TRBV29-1	CSVEWDSNEQFF
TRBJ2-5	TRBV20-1	CSAPPHLKDQETQYF
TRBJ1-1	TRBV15	CATSRGRRDEAFF
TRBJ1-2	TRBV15	CATSRILRGYPNNYGYTF
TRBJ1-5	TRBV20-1	CSARVGHSNQPQHF
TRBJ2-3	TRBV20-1	CSAINRLATSTDTQYF
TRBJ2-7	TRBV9	CASSVGQEFSYEQYF
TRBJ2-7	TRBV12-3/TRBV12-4	CASSPLPGTGRDEQYF
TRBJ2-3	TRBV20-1	CSAPRTSGGPSTDTQYF
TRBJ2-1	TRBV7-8	CASSLEPLNEQFF
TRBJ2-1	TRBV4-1	CASSQGSGGANEQFF
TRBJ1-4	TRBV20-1	CSARDRRQDEKLFF